Listed below are T cell receptor beta chains from one sample, sequenced in a study of spatial heterogeneity in lung cancer. TCRdb itself ran the 5' RACE reads through MiXCR, one entry per CDR3 protein. The sample has around 110,000 distinct CDR3 sequences; 10% to 15% are singletons. The sample was PBMCs, taken at follow-up. The receptor source for this set is a male donor with early-stage non-small cell lung cancer. CDR3s include the opening cysteine and the closing phenylalanine or tryptophan. D genes are given only for firm matches. The size entry is marked missing in some rows and otherwise reads once, few, many or a size class.

abundance	v_gene	j_gene	d_gene	CDR3nt	CDR3aa
-	TRBV20-1	TRBJ1-2	TRBD1	TGCAGTGCTAGTATAGAAACAGGGGGGTATGGCTACACCTTC	CSASIETGGYGYTF
many	TRBV15	TRBJ1-4	-	TGTGCCACCAGCAGCCGTATGGGGGACGAAAAACTGTTTTTT	CATSSRMGDEKLFF
few	TRBV5-5	TRBJ1-6	-	TGTGCCAGCAGCTTGGAAGGGGCGCGAAATTCACCCCTCCACTTT	CASSLEGARNSPLHF
-	TRBV14	TRBJ2-7	-	TGTGCCAGCAGCCCAACAGGGTCTAGCTCCTACGAGCAGTACTTC	CASSPTGSSSYEQYF
-	TRBV7-2	TRBJ1-6	-	TGTGCCAGCAGCTCCGGGACAATAAGCTCCTATAATTCACCCCTCCACTTT	CASSSGTISSYNSPLHF
few	TRBV4-3	TRBJ2-3	TRBD2	TGCGCCAGCAGCCAAGATAAACTAGCGGTATATAATACGCAGTATTTT	CASSQDKLAVYNTQYF
-	TRBV6-5	TRBJ1-6	TRBD1	TGTGCCAGCAGAAGGACAGGGGTCGATAATTCACCCCTCCACTTT	CASRRTGVDNSPLHF
many	TRBV28	TRBJ2-5	TRBD2	TGTGCCAGCAAGATAGCGGGGGGCCGAGGGACCCAGTACTTC	CASKIAGGRGTQYF
-	TRBV2	TRBJ2-2	-	TGTGCCAGCAGTGAAGATGGGACCGGGGAGCTGTTTTTT	CASSEDGTGELFF
many	TRBV28	TRBJ2-2	-	TGTGCCAGCATGGGGGTCACCGGGGAGCTGTTTTTT	CASMGVTGELFF
many	TRBV20-1	TRBJ1-2	-	TGCAGTGCTAGCCCAGGGAGTTTCTATGGCTACACCTTC	CSASPGSFYGYTF
-	TRBV14	TRBJ1-1	TRBD1	TGTGCCAGCAGCTACTCCGGGACAGGGTTTATCAGTAGAGTCACTGAAGCTTTCTTT	CASSYSGTGFISRVTEAFF
many	TRBV6-6	TRBJ2-7	TRBD2	TGTGCCAGCAGTCCCGGACAGTCTCCGGGACTAGCGGGGGCAAGGTACGAGCAGTACTTC	CASSPGQSPGLAGARYEQYF
-	TRBV19	TRBJ2-5	-	TGTGCCAGTAGTAAGACAGCCGAAGAGACCCAGTACTTC	CASSKTAEETQYF
-	TRBV29-1	TRBJ1-1	-	TGCAGCGTTGAAAATCCGGGGGAAGCTTTCTTT	CSVENPGEAFF
few	TRBV5-1	TRBJ1-6	-	TGCGCCAGCAGCCGAAAGAGTGATCCCGGGACATTCAATTCACCCCTCCACTTT	CASSRKSDPGTFNSPLHF
-	TRBV7-9	TRBJ2-7	-	TGTGCCAGCACACTAGGGCAGGGGTTACACGAGCAGTACTTC	CASTLGQGLHEQYF